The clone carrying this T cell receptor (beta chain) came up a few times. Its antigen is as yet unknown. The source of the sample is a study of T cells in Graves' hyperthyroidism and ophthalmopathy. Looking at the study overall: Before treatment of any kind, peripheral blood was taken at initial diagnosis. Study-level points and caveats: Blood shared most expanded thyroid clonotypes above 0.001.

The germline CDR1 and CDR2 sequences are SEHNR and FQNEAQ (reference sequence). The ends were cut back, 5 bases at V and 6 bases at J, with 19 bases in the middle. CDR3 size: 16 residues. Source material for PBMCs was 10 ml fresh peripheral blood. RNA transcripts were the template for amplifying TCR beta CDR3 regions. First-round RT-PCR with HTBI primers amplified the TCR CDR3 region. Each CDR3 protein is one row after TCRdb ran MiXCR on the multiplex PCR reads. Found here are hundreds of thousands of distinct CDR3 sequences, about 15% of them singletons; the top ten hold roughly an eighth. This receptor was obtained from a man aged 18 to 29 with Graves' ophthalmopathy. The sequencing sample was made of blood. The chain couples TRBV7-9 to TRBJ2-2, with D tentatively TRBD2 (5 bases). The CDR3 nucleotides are TGTGCCAGCAGCCCTAAAGTTCGGGCAGCGGCCGGGGAGCTGTTTTTT. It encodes CASSPKVRAAAGELFF. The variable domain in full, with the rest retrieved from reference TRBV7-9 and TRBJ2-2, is DTGVSQNPRHKITKRGQNVTFRCDPISEHNRLYWYRQTLGQGPEFLTYFQNEAQLEKSRLLSDRFSAERPKGSFSTLEIQRTEQGDSAMYLCASSPKVRAAAGELFFGEGSRLTVL.